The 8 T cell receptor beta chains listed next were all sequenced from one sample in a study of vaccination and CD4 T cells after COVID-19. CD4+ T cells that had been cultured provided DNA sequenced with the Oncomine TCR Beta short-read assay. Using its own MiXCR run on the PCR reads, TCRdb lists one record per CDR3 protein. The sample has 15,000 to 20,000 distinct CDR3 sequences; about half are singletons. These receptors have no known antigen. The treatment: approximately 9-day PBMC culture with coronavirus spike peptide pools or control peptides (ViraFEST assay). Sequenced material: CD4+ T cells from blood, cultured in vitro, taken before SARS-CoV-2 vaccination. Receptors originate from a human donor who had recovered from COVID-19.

In DNA form, the CDR3 reads TGTGCCAGCAGCCCAAGGGTGCCTGGGAGGATAGTTCGCACAGATACGCAGTATTTT. Translating it yields CASSPRVPGRIVRTDTQYF. The chain couples TRBV7-6 to TRBJ2-3, with D tentatively TRBD2 (6 bases). Trimming cost V 5 bases and J 1 base, with 25 bases left between them. Per the germline V gene, CDR1 is SGHVS and CDR2 is FNYEAQ. The CDR3 is made up of 19 amino acids.

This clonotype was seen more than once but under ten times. The CDR3 bases are TGTGCCAGCAGCGCCCGTATAGACAGTTACGAGCAGTACTTC. Translated, it gives CASSARIDSYEQYF. V gene TRBV11-2 combines with J gene TRBJ2-7; the D gene is possibly TRBD1 (5 bases). The V end lost 5 bases, the J end lost 4 bases, and 15 bases lay between the germline ends. Germline V gene sequence: CDR1 SGHAT, CDR2 FQNNGV. This CDR3 region has 14 residues.

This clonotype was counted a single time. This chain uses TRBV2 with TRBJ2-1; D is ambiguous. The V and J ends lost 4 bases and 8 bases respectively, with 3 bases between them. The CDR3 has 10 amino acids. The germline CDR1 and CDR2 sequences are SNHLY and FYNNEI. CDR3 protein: CASSVYEQFF. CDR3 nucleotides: TGTGCCAGCAGTGTTTATGAGCAGTTCTTC.

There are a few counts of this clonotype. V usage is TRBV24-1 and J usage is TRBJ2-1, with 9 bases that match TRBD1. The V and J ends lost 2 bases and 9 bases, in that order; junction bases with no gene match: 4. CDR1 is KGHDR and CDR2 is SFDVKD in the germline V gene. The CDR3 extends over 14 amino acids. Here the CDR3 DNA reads TGTGCCACCAGTGATTACAGGGGGCACACTGAGCAGTTCTTC. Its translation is CATSDYRGHTEQFF.

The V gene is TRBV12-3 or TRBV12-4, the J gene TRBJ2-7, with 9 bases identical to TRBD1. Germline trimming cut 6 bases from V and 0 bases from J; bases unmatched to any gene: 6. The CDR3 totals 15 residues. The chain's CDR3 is CASSRDRGASYEQYF. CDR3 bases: TGTGCCAGCAGCCGTGACAGGGGGGCCTCCTACGAGCAGTACTTC.

CDR3 in amino acids: CSARPNSYEQYF. The CDR3 DNA reads TGCAGTGCTAGACCCAACTCCTACGAGCAGTACTTC. V usage is TRBV20-1 and J usage is TRBJ2-7; D is uncertain. V was pared by 2 bases and J by 0 bases, with 5 bases between. Germline V CDR1 and CDR2: DFQATT, SNEGSKA (reference sequence). This CDR3 has 12 residues.

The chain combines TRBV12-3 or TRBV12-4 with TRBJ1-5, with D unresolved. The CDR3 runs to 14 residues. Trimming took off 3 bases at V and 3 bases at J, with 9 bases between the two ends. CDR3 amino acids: CASSFLGINQPQHF. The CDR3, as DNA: TGTGCCAGCAGTTTCCTGGGGATCAATCAGCCCCAGCATTTT.

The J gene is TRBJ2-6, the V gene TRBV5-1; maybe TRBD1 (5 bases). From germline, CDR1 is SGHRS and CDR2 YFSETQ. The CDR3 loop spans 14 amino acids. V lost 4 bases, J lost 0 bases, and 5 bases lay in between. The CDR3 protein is CASSGHSGANVLTF. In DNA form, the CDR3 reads TGCGCCAGCAGCGGACACTCTGGGGCCAACGTCCTGACTTTC.